This TCR beta chain was identified during a study of control samples from healthy donors and cancer patients. Germline CDR1 and CDR2: SGDLS and YYNGEE. The CDR3 is made up of 15 amino acids. V lost 3 bases and J lost 3; bases outside the gene matches: 4. Clones were sequenced by immunoSEQ multiplex PCR, and TCRdb holds only the in-frame ones, with some missing. The sample yields fewer than 500,000 clones, 80% to 95% seen once. Sequenced material: PBMCs. The source is a man in his forties with head and neck cancer. The genes are TRBV9 and TRBJ2-2, with TRBD1 matching 8 bases. This CDR3 is CASSATTGDTGELFF. CDR3 sequence (DNA): TGTGCCAGCAGCGCAACGACAGGGGACACCGGGGAGCTGTTTTTT.